Below are 3 T cell receptor beta chains sequenced from a single sample in a study of CD8 T cells in ankylosing spondylitis (dated by TCRdb to about 2017). Libraries were constructed by 5' RACE. Data came from an Illumina HiSeq 2500. TCRdb passed the public sequencing reads through fastp at Q25 and MiXCR, retaining productive beta sequences. Every distinct CDR3 protein forms one entry, paired with its most common genes and DNA. The sample table lists tens of thousands of distinct CDR3 sequences, approximately 11% of them with a count of one. About 1.4% of the sample lies in the top ten. The material sequenced was blood, either unsorted or a sorted T cell fraction (not recorded which). The receptors were sampled from a male donor with ankylosing spondylitis or in good health (not recorded which).

This clonotype was found many times. The rearrangement links TRBV29-1 to TRBJ2-2; 7 bases are a match to TRBD1. Germline V CDR1 and CDR2: SQVTM, ANQGSEA. The CDR3 length is 14 residues. The V segment lost 7 bases and the J segment 2 bases; nucleotides outside the gene matches: 7. The DNA for the CDR3 is TGCAGCGGAAGACAGGGTGGAAACACCGGGGAGCTGTTTTTT. Residues: CSGRQGGNTGELFF.

This clonotype was observed a handful of times. The J gene is TRBJ2-3, the V gene TRBV20-1, with TRBD2 matching over 7 bases. This CDR3 has 15 amino acids. In germline, CDR1 is DFQATT, CDR2 SNEGSKA (reference sequence). Trimming took 6 bases from V and 0 from J; bases not matched to a gene: 9. CDR3 coding DNA: TGCAGTGCGCCAGCGGGGTCGACTAGCACAGATACGCAGTATTTT. Translation: CSAPAGSTSTDTQYF.

The chain links TRBV18 to TRBJ1-1; the D is unclear. The CDR3 runs 14 residues. V lost 3 bases to trimming and J lost 1 base, with 9 bases between them. From germline, CDR1 is KGHSH and CDR2 LQKENI. In DNA form, the CDR3 reads TGTGCCAGCTCACCCGCCCCGGCGAACACTGAAGCTTTCTTT. Encoded protein: CASSPAPANTEAFF.